The 21 T cell receptor beta chains presented below share a single source sample, sequenced in a study of T-cell reconstitution after alpha-beta-depleted transplantation in children. Library preparation (for TCRbeta) was performed with unique molecular identifiers. TCRdb processed the PCR reads anew with MiXCR; each CDR3 protein has one entry. The sample carries about 640,000 distinct CDR3 sequences, around 17% recorded once. This sample comprised PBMCs from the stem cell graft donor, obtained from the stem cell graft. These receptor sequences come from a human donor who donated a stem cell graft to a child with acute myeloid leukemia.

This clonotype has more than one count but fewer than ten. This chain uses TRBV9 with TRBJ2-2, with 8 nucleotides matching TRBD1. The CDR3 has 15 amino acids. The ends lost 3 bases at V and 7 bases at J; junction bases unmatched: 8. Per germline, CDR1 SGDLS and CDR2 YYNGEE. CDR3 region: CASSAWTGSGGELFF. The CDR3 DNA reads as TGTGCCAGCAGCGCCTGGACAGGGTCTGGCGGGGAGCTGTTTTTT.

This clonotype came up a few times. V usage is TRBV7-3 and J usage is TRBJ2-5; a weak D match, TRBD1 (6 bases). There are 15 residues in the CDR3. V lost 2 bases and J lost 4, with 14 bases in between. Germline lookup yields CDR1 SGHTA and CDR2 FQGTGA. CDR3 DNA sequence: TGTGCCAGCAGCTTAGGAGCAGGGGACGGAGAGACCCAGTACTTC. Its protein is CASSLGAGDGETQYF.

Only a few counts were recorded for this clonotype. The genes are TRBV5-1 and TRBJ2-3; D remains unclear. CDR3 size: 14 residues. Trimming removed 0 bases at V and 2 bases at J, with 7 bases between. The germline CDR1 and CDR2 sequences are SGHRS and YFSETQ. In DNA, the CDR3 is TGCGCCAGCAGCTTGGCCCTCTTCACAGATACGCAGTATTTT. Amino acid sequence: CASSLALFTDTQYF.

This rearrangement joins TRBV28 to TRBJ1-2, with 9 positions matching TRBD1. The V segment lost 8 bases and the J segment 10 bases; nucleotides outside the gene matches: 14. The germline V gene encodes CDR1 MDHEN and CDR2 SYDVKM. CDR3 size: 14 residues. CDR3 nucleotide sequence: TGTGCCAGCCGAACTTACCGGGACAGGGCTGACTACACCTTC. Its translation: CASRTYRDRADYTF.

The chain links TRBV7-2 to TRBJ2-5; 8 bases align to TRBD2. The CDR3 sequence is 15 residues long. Germline loops: CDR1 SGHTA, CDR2 FQGNSA. V lost 5 bases and J lost 0; bases outside the gene matches: 5. The CDR3 DNA is TGTGCCAGCAGCCGAACACTAGCGGACCAAGAGACCCAGTACTTC. This translates into CASSRTLADQETQYF.

This clonotype was counted ten times or more. V gene TRBV6-5 combines with J gene TRBJ2-5; possibly TRBD1 or TRBD2 for D (5 bases each). The CDR3 contains 14 residues. V lost 3 bases, J lost 4 bases, and 12 bases lay in between. In germline, CDR1 is MNHEY, CDR2 SVGAGI. DNA for the CDR3: TGTGCCAGCAGTTATCGGGGCGAAGGAGAGACCCAGTACTTC. Amino acids: CASSYRGEGETQYF.

This clonotype was seen many times. The chain is built from TRBV28 and TRBJ2-7, with 7 bases matching TRBD2. The CDR3 totals 13 residues. J lost 3 bases, V lost 6 bases, and 5 bases had no gene match. CDR1 and CDR2 from the germline V gene are MDHEN and SYDVKM. The CDR3 loop reads CASSFGGSYEQYV. The CDR3 DNA follows: TGTGCCAGCAGCTTTGGCGGGAGCTACGAGCAGTACGTC.

This clonotype has ten or more counts. CDR3 sequence: CSAPRGASQETQYF. The DNA of the CDR3 is TGCAGTGCCCCCCGAGGTGCGTCCCAAGAGACCCAGTACTTC. The V gene is TRBV20-1, the J gene TRBJ2-5; unclear D gene. The length of the CDR3 is 14 residues. CDR1 is DFQATT, CDR2 SNEGSKA, per germline (reference sequence). Between the trimmed V and J ends, which lost 6 bases and 1 base, there was a span of 15 bases.

To note about this clonotype: One base away lies a much larger clone, so this may be a sequencing read error. This chain joins TRBV20-1 and TRBJ2-1; D possibly corresponds to TRBD2 (5 bases). The CDR3 sequence is 13 residues long. V was clipped by 3 bases and J by 16 bases, with 22 bases between them. CDR1 and CDR2 from the germline V gene are DFQATT and SNEGSKA (reference sequence). The CDR3 protein is CSASPNRGTRHFF. In DNA form, the CDR3 reads TGCAGTGCTAGCCCCAACCGGGGTACGCGACATTTCTTC.

V and J are TRBV12-5 and TRBJ2-2; 8 bases line up with TRBD1. CDR1 is LGHNT, CDR2 FRNRAP, per germline. CDR3 length: 16 amino acids. V gave up 6 bases and J gave up 4 bases; unmatched junction bases: 10. For the CDR3, the DNA is TGTGCTAGTGGAACGAACAGGGGGTGGAGCACCGGGGAGCTGTTTTTT. Protein product: CASGTNRGWSTGELFF.

This clonotype was counted many times. V gene TRBV20-1 combines with J gene TRBJ2-7; tentative D call: TRBD1 (6 bases). Trimming removed 5 bases from V and 4 bases from J, with 9 bases in between. The CDR3 runs 11 residues. Germline values: CDR1 DFQATT, CDR2 SNEGSKA (reference sequence). In DNA, the CDR3 is TGCAGTGCTCAGCAGGGGTACGAGCAGTACGTC. This translates into CSAQQGYEQYV.

V gene TRBV12-3 or TRBV12-4 combines with J gene TRBJ1-2, with a tentative D call TRBD1 (5 bases). V gave up 5 bases and J gave up 3 bases, with 13 bases separating them. The CDR3 runs 14 residues. The CDR3 is CASSTIRDYYGYTF. Here the CDR3 DNA reads TGTGCCAGCAGTACAATCCGGGACTACTATGGCTACACCTTC.

This clonotype was seen at least ten times. The gene calls are TRBV5-6 and TRBJ2-7; no firm D call. V was pared by 4 bases and J by 6 bases, with 11 bases between. This CDR3 contains 12 residues. Per germline, CDR1 SGHDT and CDR2 YYEEEE. This CDR3 reads CASSVGDFEQYF. The CDR3, as DNA: TGTGCCAGCAGCGTCGGTGATTTCGAGCAGTACTTC. The complete variable domain, with remaining parts taken from reference TRBV5-6 and TRBJ2-7, reads DAGVTQSPTHLIKTRGQQVTLRCSPKSGHDTVSWYQQALGQGPQFIFQYYEEEERQRGNFPDRFSGHQFPNYSSELNVNALLLGDSALYLCASSVGDFEQYFGPGTRLTVT.

In its sample, this clonotype was seen many times. The V and J genes are TRBV20-1 and TRBJ1-1, with a weak D call TRBD1 (6 bases). The CDR3 is 19 residues long. Trimming took 0 bases from V and 3 from J, leaving 26 bases between them. The germline V gene has CDR1 DFQATT and CDR2 SNEGSKA (reference sequence). CDR3: CSARDLLAGLGASDTEAFF. The DNA of the CDR3 is TGCAGTGCTAGAGATCTGCTGGCAGGGTTGGGGGCTTCAGACACTGAAGCTTTCTTT.

This clonotype was detected ten times or more. This chain joins TRBV20-1 and TRBJ1-5; TRBD1 agrees at 7 bases. The germline V gene encodes CDR1 DFQATT and CDR2 SNEGSKA (reference sequence). V was pared by 4 bases and J by 6 bases, with 9 bases of the junction left unmatched. The CDR3 length is 14 residues. For the CDR3, the DNA is TGCAGTGCTAAGGACAGGAGGAGTTTTCAGCCCCAGCATTTT. As protein: CSAKDRRSFQPQHF.

This clonotype was seen ten or more times. This sequence joins TRBV20-1 and TRBJ2-3, with 9 positions matching TRBD1. The CDR3 runs to 14 residues. Per germline, CDR1 DFQATT and CDR2 SNEGSKA (reference sequence). The CDR3 here is CSARTGERADTQYF. The CDR3 nucleotides are TGCAGCGCCAGGACAGGGGAAAGGGCAGATACGCAGTATTTT.

This clonotype was seen ten or more times. J is TRBJ1-1 and V is TRBV10-3; D is perhaps TRBD1 (6 bases). V was pared by 2 bases and J by 4 bases, with 14 bases between. Per germline, CDR1 ENHRY and CDR2 SYGVKD. The CDR3 loop spans 15 amino acids. The CDR3 nucleotides are TGTGCCATCAGTGAGATACAGGGAGGTGGCACTGAAGCTTTCTTT. Translated: CAISEIQGGGTEAFF.

This clonotype was counted between two and nine times. The chain recombines TRBV7-9 with TRBJ1-2, with 7 bases identical to TRBD1. V lost 5 bases to trimming and J lost 14 bases; unmatched junction nucleotides: 14. The CDR3 length is 13 residues. Germline loops: CDR1 SEHNR, CDR2 FQNEAQ (reference sequence). For the CDR3, the DNA is TGTGCCAGCAGCCCCGGACAGGCCCCGGTCGGGACCTTC. Amino acid sequence: CASSPGQAPVGTF.

This rearrangement joins TRBV6-1 to TRBJ2-1, with TRBD2 matching 12 bases. CDR1 and CDR2 (germline): MNHNS, SASEGT. V was clipped by 2 bases and J by 1 base; unmatched bases: 6. The CDR3 is 18 residues long. The chain's CDR3 is CASSEKLAGGRSYNEQFF. The CDR3 nucleotides are TGTGCCAGCAGTGAAAAACTAGCGGGGGGCAGGTCCTACAATGAGCAGTTCTTC.

The V and J genes are TRBV4-2 and TRBJ2-3; D is perhaps TRBD1 (5 bases). Germline assignment: CDR1 LGHNA and CDR2 YNFKEQ. There are 13 residues in the CDR3. The ends were cut back, 0 bases at V and 6 bases at J, with 7 bases in the middle. CDR3 sequence: CASSQDRVDTQYF. The CDR3 bases are TGTGCCAGCAGCCAAGACAGGGTCGATACGCAGTATTTT.

Points on this clonotype: A read error may be the cause here, since a much bigger clone is one base away. This chain joins TRBV4-3 and TRBJ1-5; 7 bases match TRBD1. This CDR3 has 15 amino acids. Germline assignment: CDR1 LGHNA and CDR2 YSLEER. Written as DNA, the CDR3 is TGCGCCAGCGGCCAGAACAGGGGTGGCAATCAGCCCCAGCATTTT. Its protein is CASGQNRGGNQPQHF.